This T cell receptor beta chain was recovered during a study of memory CD4+ T cells and cytomegalovirus serostatus. A word on this clone: The conserved phenylalanine or tryptophan is not found at the CDR3 terminus, so this likely reflects a read error. The DNA is left out, because the CDR3 cannot be placed on it with certainty; the CDR3 is given as TCRdb lists it.

Both ends counted, the CDR3 spans 9 residues. From germline, CDR1 is SQVTM and CDR2 ANQGSEA. Single viable CD3+CD4+CD8-CD45RO+ cells were sorted as the memory CD4+ T cells. Assay used: immunoSEQ multiplex PCR; TCRdb lists only in-frame clones, some missing. The sample yields some 52,000 clones, around 83% seen once. The sequence derives from an adult in good health and CMV-seropositive. The sequenced sample consisted of memory CD4+ T cells from blood. The rearrangement links TRBV29-1 to TRBJ2-7. CDR3 amino acids: CSVGSCNGS.